This passage covers 10 T cell receptor beta chains from one sample sequenced in a study of T cells in Graves' hyperthyroidism and ophthalmopathy. The CDR3 regions of TCR beta were amplified from RNA transcripts. During a first-round RT-PCR of the TCR CDR3, the HTBI primer set was used. TCRdb independently ran MiXCR on the multiplex PCR reads; one entry per CDR3 protein. This sample has 800,000 or so distinct CDR3 sequences, with 35% to 45% found just once. Sequenced: blood. The receptor source for this set is a man between 18 and 35 years old with Graves' hyperthyroidism.

The chain is built from TRBV6-5 and TRBJ1-5, with a possible D match to TRBD1 (5 bases). The V end was cut by 4 bases, the J end by 3 bases, with 16 bases between. CDR1 is MNHEY, CDR2 SVGAGI, per germline. The CDR3 covers 16 residues. Here the CDR3 reads CASSSGGDGYNQPQHF. The CDR3, as DNA: TGTGCCAGCAGTTCCGGGGGAGACGGGTACAATCAGCCCCAGCATTTT.

This clonotype was seen more than once but under ten times. The J gene is TRBJ2-7, the V gene TRBV6-5; 7 bases line up with TRBD2. This CDR3 spans 13 amino acids. Germline V lookup: CDR1 MNHEY, CDR2 SVGAGI. Trimming removed 2 bases from V and 4 bases from J; junction bases left unmatched: 2. The CDR3 protein is CASSYNGGYEQYF. The CDR3 DNA reads as TGTGCCAGCAGTTACAACGGGGGGTACGAGCAGTACTTC.

The V and J genes are TRBV7-9 and TRBJ1-1, with D possibly TRBD1 on 6 matching bases. V lost 5 bases and J 0 bases, leaving 16 bases between the germline ends. Germline V gene lookup returns CDR1 SEHNR and CDR2 FQNEAQ (reference sequence). This CDR3 is built from 16 residues. This CDR3 is CASSPQGQTMNTEAFF. The CDR3, as DNA: TGTGCCAGCAGCCCTCAGGGACAAACCATGAACACTGAAGCTTTCTTT. The whole variable domain, filled in from reference TRBV7-9 and TRBJ1-1, reads DTGVSQNPRHKITKRGQNVTFRCDPISEHNRLYWYRQTLGQGPEFLTYFQNEAQLEKSRLLSDRFSAERPKGSFSTLEIQRTEQGDSAMYLCASSPQGQTMNTEAFFGQGTRLTVV.

This clonotype was counted between two and nine times. The CDR3 sequence: CAIGSGGVEEHF. CDR3 bases: TGTGCCATCGGGAGCGGGGGAGTGGAGGAGCATTTT. The genes are TRBV10-3 and TRBJ1-5, with a weak D call TRBD1 (5 bases). Germline V gives CDR1 ENHRY, CDR2 SYGVKD. V lost 8 bases and J lost 14, with 19 bases in between. The CDR3 has 12 residues.

This clonotype was detected ten times or more. The V call is TRBV7-2, the J call TRBJ2-5; D ambiguous. The germline V gene encodes CDR1 SGHTA and CDR2 FQGNSA. Trimming pared 1 base from V and 3 bases from J, leaving 6 bases between. The CDR3 loop spans 13 amino acids. The chain's CDR3 is CASSLGAKETQYF. CDR3 DNA: TGTGCCAGCAGCTTAGGGGCGAAAGAGACCCAGTACTTC. The full variable domain, completed using reference TRBV7-2 and TRBJ2-5, is GAGVSQSPSNKVTEKGKDVELRCDPISGHTALYWYRQSLGQGLEFLIYFQGNSAPDKSGLPSDRFSAERTGGSVSTLTIQRTQQEDSAVYLCASSLGAKETQYFGPGTRLLVL.

With respect to this clonotype: Germline is not matched at one junction end, which may reflect a read error. Here the CDR3 DNA reads TGTGCCAGCAGTCCTGCTGGGGGGGTTATTAGAAATTCACCCCTCCACTTT. Translated, it gives CASSPAGGVIRNSPLHF. The chain recombines TRBV10-3 with TRBJ1-6; D possibly corresponds to TRBD1 (5 bases). This CDR3 is built from 17 residues. Germline V gene lookup returns CDR1 ENHRY and CDR2 SYGVKD.

The chain recombines TRBV7-8 with TRBJ1-6; D gene ambiguous. CDR1 SGHVS and CDR2 FQNEAQ come from the germline V gene. The ends were cut back, 5 bases at V and 0 bases at J, with 11 bases in the middle. The CDR3 totals 16 residues. The CDR3 protein is CASSPLRSSYNSPLHF. The CDR3 DNA reads TGTGCCAGCAGCCCGCTCAGGAGCTCCTATAATTCACCCCTCCACTTT.

This clonotype was seen repeatedly, ten times or more. The V gene is TRBV15, the J gene TRBJ1-1, with D unresolved. The germline V gene has CDR1 LNHNV and CDR2 YYDKDF (reference sequence). CDR3 length equals 15 residues. Trimming removed 1 base from V and 0 bases from J, with 9 bases in between. The CDR3 sequence: CATSRVGQMNTEAFF. CDR3 nucleotides: TGTGCCACCAGCAGAGTGGGCCAGATGAACACTGAAGCTTTCTTT. Supplemented by reference TRBV15 and TRBJ1-1, the full variable domain reads DAMVIQNPRYQVTQFGKPVTLSCSQTLNHNVMYWYQQKSSQAPKLLFHYYDKDFNNEADTPDNFQSRRPNTSFCFLDIRSPGLGDTAMYLCATSRVGQMNTEAFFGQGTRLTVV.

In this sample, this clonotype turned up many times. The chain combines TRBV7-2 with TRBJ2-5, with 10 bases aligning to TRBD2. CDR1 is SGHTA, CDR2 FQGNSA, per germline. This CDR3 spans 15 amino acids. V shed 5 bases and J 3 bases; nucleotides not matched to a gene: 6. CDR3 sequence (DNA): TGTGCCAGCAGCCCTCGGACTAGCGGTGAAGAGACCCAGTACTTC. Translating it yields CASSPRTSGEETQYF. Looking up the rest from reference TRBV7-2 and TRBJ2-5 gives the full variable domain: GAGVSQSPSNKVTEKGKDVELRCDPISGHTALYWYRQSLGQGLEFLIYFQGNSAPDKSGLPSDRFSAERTGGSVSTLTIQRTQQEDSAVYLCASSPRTSGEETQYFGPGTRLLVL.

The chain employs TRBV2 and TRBJ2-2; weak D call: TRBD1 (6 bases). CDR1 SNHLY and CDR2 FYNNEI come from the germline V gene. Trimming took off 6 bases at V and 5 bases at J, with 16 bases between the two ends. This CDR3 is 15 amino acids long. CDR3 coding DNA: TGTGCCAGCAGAAAGGAACAGGGTGGGACCGGGGAGCTGTTTTTT. Its protein is CASRKEQGGTGELFF.